The clone carrying this T cell receptor (beta chain) was found many times. The data stem from a study of T cells after yellow fever vaccination. This CDR3 region has 12 residues. V shed 3 bases and J shed 3 bases, with 6 bases lying between them. Germline CDR1 is SGHTA and CDR2 is FQGNSA. TCRdb itself ran the 5' RACE reads through MiXCR, one entry per CDR3 protein. The data contain roughly 150,000 distinct CDR3 sequences, under 7.5% of them singletons. The TCR comes from a man between 18 and 35 years old who received the YFV17D yellow fever vaccine. This rearrangement joins TRBV7-2 to TRBJ2-7, with no clear D. Here the sequenced sample was CD4+ T cells sorted from PBMCs, taken around 5 days after the first yellow fever vaccination. Here the CDR3 reads CASSFSVYEQYF. The CDR3 DNA follows: TGTGCCAGCAGCTTCTCAGTCTACGAGCAGTACTTC.